This T cell receptor beta chain comes out of a study of cytomegalovirus exposure and HLA in healthy donors. Regarding the study as a whole: In a later analysis, at a false discovery rate of 0.05, 16,951 TCR beta sequences matched HLA alleles. Donors were assumed by presence/absence analyses to have roughly uniform sequencing depth. For most subjects, TCR beta sequences were reported to predict HLA-A and HLA-B alleles with accuracy.

The junction had 11 bases not matched to a gene; V was cut back by 4 bases and J by 10 bases. The CDR3 has 14 residues. The germline CDR1 and CDR2 sequences are SGHKS and YYEKEE (reference sequence). Concerning this clone: Its antigen remains unknown.

In the PCR, 60 Vbeta and 13 Jbeta primers were used. Produced via immunoSEQ multiplex PCR; TCRdb's table is partial and in-frame only. Of fewer than 250,000 clones in the sample, 87% were seen once. This sequence joins TRBV5-5 and TRBJ1-1; 9 bases map to TRBD1. Sequenced: PBMCs. The sequence was collected from a man aged 25-45 years in good health and CMV-seronegative. The CDR3 spells CASSIGGTGLGAFF. As DNA, the CDR3 is TGTGCCAGCAGCATTGGGGGGACAGGGTTAGGAGCTTTCTTT.